The 6 T cell receptor beta chains below all came from one sample that was sequenced in a study of T cell responses to AZD1222 COVID-19 vaccine. Clones were sequenced by immunoSEQ multiplex PCR, and TCRdb holds only the in-frame ones, with some missing. In the table there are approximately 120,000 clones, roughly 90% of which are singletons. The material sequenced was peripheral blood, taken on day 0 of MenACWY control vaccination. These TCRs come from an adult in good health.

The chain's CDR3 is CASSEGSPINQPQHF. In DNA, the CDR3 is TGTGCCAGCAGTGAAGGATCGCCAATCAATCAGCCCCAGCATTTT. V usage is TRBV2 and J usage is TRBJ1-5; D is unclear. CDR1 SNHLY and CDR2 FYNNEI come from the germline V gene. The germline V and J ends were trimmed by 1 base and 3 bases, with 10 bases remaining between them. The CDR3 is made up of 15 amino acids.

This rearrangement joins TRBV6-1 to TRBJ1-5; 9 bases agree with TRBD1. Germline CDR1 is MNHNS and CDR2 is SASEGT. This CDR3 has 17 amino acids. The junction had 11 bases not matched to a gene; V was cut back by 4 bases and J by 4 bases. CDR3 region: CASSANLDRGQNQPQHF. The CDR3 nucleotides read TGTGCCAGCAGTGCAAACCTGGACAGGGGACAGAATCAGCCCCAGCATTTT.

The CDR3 nucleotides read TGTGCCAGCAGTGATTTCGGGCCTTACACTGAAGCTTTCTTT. Its translation: CASSDFGPYTEAFF. The chain is built from TRBV6-1 and TRBJ1-1; D ambiguous. The CDR3 has 14 amino acids. Deletions cut 3 bases from V and 3 bases from J, with 11 bases between. The germline gives CDR1 MNHNS, CDR2 SASEGT.

The V gene is TRBV28, the J gene TRBJ2-2; either TRBD1 or TRBD2 may fit D (6 bases each). The germline CDR1 and CDR2 sequences are MDHEN and SYDVKM. The CDR3 has 16 amino acids. The V end was cut by 3 bases, the J end by 5 bases, with 16 bases between. This chain's CDR3 is CASSFEWGAKTGELFF. CDR3 DNA sequence: TGTGCCAGCAGTTTCGAGTGGGGGGCTAAAACCGGGGAGCTGTTTTTT.

This chain joins TRBV5-5 and TRBJ1-4; no definite D call. Between the trimmed V and J ends, which lost 0 bases and 4 bases, there was a span of 10 bases. This CDR3 has 15 amino acids. Looked up from germline, CDR1 is SGHKS and CDR2 is YYEKEE (reference sequence). CDR3 nucleotide sequence: TGTGCCAGCAGCTTGGCCGTCAGTCATAATGAAAAACTGTTTTTT. Its protein is CASSLAVSHNEKLFF.

The rearrangement uses TRBV12-3 or TRBV12-4 and TRBJ2-2; D unclear. V was shortened by 5 bases and J by 5 bases, with 9 bases between the two germline ends. The CDR3 runs 13 residues. CDR3 amino acids: CASSPSWTGELFF. The CDR3 region has the DNA TGTGCCAGCAGTCCCTCGTGGACCGGGGAGCTGTTTTTT.